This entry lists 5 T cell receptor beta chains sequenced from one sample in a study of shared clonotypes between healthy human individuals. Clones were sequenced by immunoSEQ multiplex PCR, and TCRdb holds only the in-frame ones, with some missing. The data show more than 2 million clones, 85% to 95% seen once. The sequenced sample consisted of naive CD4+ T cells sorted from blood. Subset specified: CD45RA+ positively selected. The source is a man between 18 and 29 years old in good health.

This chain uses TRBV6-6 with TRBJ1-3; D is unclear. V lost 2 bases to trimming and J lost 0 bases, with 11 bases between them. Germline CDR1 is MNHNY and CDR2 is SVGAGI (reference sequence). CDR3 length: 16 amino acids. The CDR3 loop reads CASSYEPSDSGNTIYF. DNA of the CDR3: TGTGCCAGCAGTTACGAGCCCTCGGACTCTGGAAACACCATATATTTT.

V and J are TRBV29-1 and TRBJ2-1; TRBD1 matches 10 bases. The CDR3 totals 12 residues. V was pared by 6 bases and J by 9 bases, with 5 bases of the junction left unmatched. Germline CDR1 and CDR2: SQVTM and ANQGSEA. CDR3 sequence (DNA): TGCAGCGTGGCCGGGACAGGGGTTGAGCAGTTCTTC. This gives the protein CSVAGTGVEQFF.

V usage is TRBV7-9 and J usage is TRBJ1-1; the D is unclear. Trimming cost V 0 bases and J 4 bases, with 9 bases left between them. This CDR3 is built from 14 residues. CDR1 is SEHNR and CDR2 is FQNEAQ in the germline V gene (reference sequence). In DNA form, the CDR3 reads TGTGCCAGCAGCTTAGCGGCTCTGACCACTGAAGCTTTCTTT. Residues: CASSLAALTTEAFF.

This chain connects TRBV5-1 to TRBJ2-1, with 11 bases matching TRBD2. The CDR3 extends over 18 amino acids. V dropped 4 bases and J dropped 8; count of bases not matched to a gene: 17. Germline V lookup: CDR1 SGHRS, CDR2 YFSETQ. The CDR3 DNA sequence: TGCGCCAGCAGCCTAATCCGACTAGCGGGGACGCCTCTCGATGAGCAGTTCTTC. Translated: CASSLIRLAGTPLDEQFF.

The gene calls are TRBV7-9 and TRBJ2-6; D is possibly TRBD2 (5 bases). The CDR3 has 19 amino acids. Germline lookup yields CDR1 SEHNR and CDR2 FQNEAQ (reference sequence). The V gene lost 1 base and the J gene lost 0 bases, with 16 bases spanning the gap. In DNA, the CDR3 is TGTGCCAGCAGCTTAGGTCACGGAGGCTTACTCTCTGGGGCCAACGTCCTGACTTTC. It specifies CASSLGHGGLLSGANVLTF.